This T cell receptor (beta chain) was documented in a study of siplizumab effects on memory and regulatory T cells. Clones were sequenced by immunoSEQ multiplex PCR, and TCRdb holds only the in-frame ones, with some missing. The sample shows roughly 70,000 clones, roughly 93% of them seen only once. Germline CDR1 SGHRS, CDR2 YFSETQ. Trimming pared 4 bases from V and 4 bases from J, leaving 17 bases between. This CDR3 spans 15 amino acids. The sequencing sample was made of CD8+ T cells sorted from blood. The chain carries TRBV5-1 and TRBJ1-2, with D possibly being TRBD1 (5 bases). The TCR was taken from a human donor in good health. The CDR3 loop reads CASSPGPIGGYGYTF. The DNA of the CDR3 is TGCGCCAGCAGCCCTGGCCCCATCGGGGGCTATGGCTACACCTTC.